What follows are 10 T cell receptor beta chains derived from one specimen sequenced in a study of T-cell memory formation after mild COVID-19. From the 5' RACE reads, TCRdb called clonotypes with MiXCR, one entry per CDR3 protein. The sample carries approximately 270,000 distinct CDR3 sequences, 15% to 20% recorded once. Sequencing was performed on PBMCs or a T cell subset sorted from them (not recorded which). These receptors were taken from a young man who had mild COVID-19 (a few samples of this study predate the infection). Cell type and time point are not known.

The J gene is TRBJ2-3, the V gene TRBV5-1, with D perhaps matching TRBD2 (6 bases). The germline gives CDR1 SGHRS, CDR2 YFSETQ. Trimming removed 5 bases at V and 0 bases at J, with 19 bases between. There are 17 residues in the CDR3. CDR3 in DNA: TGCGCCAGCAGACGATCGGGACTGACATCTAGCACAGATACGCAGTATTTT. Residues: CASRRSGLTSSTDTQYF.

This clonotype was counted a few times. The chain is built from TRBV29-1 and TRBJ2-5; tentative D call: TRBD1 (6 bases). V was shortened by 5 bases and J by 1 base, with 8 bases between the two germline ends. There are 12 residues in the CDR3. Germline CDR1 reads SQVTM; CDR2 reads ANQGSEA. The DNA for the CDR3 is TGCAGCGTTCAGGGGATCCAAGAGACCCAGTACTTC. Amino acids: CSVQGIQETQYF.

This clonotype was counted between two and nine times. V is TRBV6-5 and J is TRBJ2-5, with D perhaps TRBD1 (5 bases). The CDR3 is made up of 13 amino acids. Trimming removed 7 bases from V and 5 bases from J, with 14 bases in between. Germline lookup yields CDR1 MNHEY and CDR2 SVGAGI. The DNA for the CDR3 is TGTGCCAGCATCTCGACAGCTTCGGAGACCCAGTACTTC. Amino acids: CASISTASETQYF.

This clonotype was seen many times. CDR3 nucleotides: TGTGCCCGACGGGGACAAGAAGAGACCCAGTACTTC. It specifies CARRGQEETQYF. This rearrangement joins TRBV21-1 to TRBJ2-5; TRBD1 is taken as the D call from the table, unchecked against the DNA. TRBV21-1 represents a pseudogene. There are 12 residues in the CDR3.

This chain links TRBV29-1 with TRBJ1-5; 7 positions agree with TRBD1. Germline lookup yields CDR1 SQVTM and CDR2 ANQGSEA. V lost 5 bases and J lost 6; bases outside the gene matches: 7. The CDR3 covers 13 residues. This CDR3 reads CSVSQGVGQPQHF. CDR3 DNA: TGCAGCGTTTCGCAGGGGGTGGGTCAGCCCCAGCATTTT.

This clonotype has only a few counts. The chain links TRBV12-3 or TRBV12-4 to TRBJ2-7; D may be TRBD1 (5 bases). Trimming took off 10 bases at V and 3 bases at J, with 10 bases between the two ends. This CDR3 contains 11 residues. The CDR3 DNA is TGTGCCACAGCTAGGGGCTACGAGCAGTACTTC. It specifies CATARGYEQYF.

There are a few counts of this clonotype. J is TRBJ2-1 and V is TRBV5-5, with unresolved D. V was shortened by 4 bases and J by 6 bases, with 14 bases between the two germline ends. The CDR3 spans 14 residues. Per the germline V gene, CDR1 is SGHKS and CDR2 is YYEKEE (reference sequence). The CDR3 here is CASSEEVWTNEQFF. The CDR3 bases are TGTGCCAGCAGCGAAGAGGTCTGGACCAATGAGCAGTTCTTC. The full variable domain, with the rest looked up from reference TRBV5-5 and TRBJ2-1, is DAGVTQSPTHLIKTRGQQVTLRCSPISGHKSVSWYQQVLGQGPQFIFQYYEKEERGRGNFPDRFSARQFPNYSSELNVNALLLGDSALYLCASSEEVWTNEQFFGPGTRLTVL.

This clonotype was found a few times. The chain is built from TRBV2 and TRBJ2-5; the D is unclear. The ends were cut back, 0 bases at V and 0 bases at J, with 11 bases in the middle. This CDR3 has 16 residues. The V gene's germline CDR1 is SNHLY and CDR2 FYNNEI. The CDR3 reads CASSEAGRMHQETQYF. CDR3 bases: TGTGCCAGCAGTGAAGCCGGCAGGATGCACCAAGAGACCCAGTACTTC.

The chain uses TRBV2 and TRBJ2-2; maybe TRBD1 (6 bases). Germline lookup yields CDR1 SNHLY and CDR2 FYNNEI. This CDR3 is 13 amino acids long. Trimming stripped 8 bases from V and 6 bases from J, with 13 bases between. The CDR3 region has the DNA TGTGCCAGCGATCTCAACAGGGCCGGGGAGCTGTTTTTT. Protein sequence: CASDLNRAGELFF.

The rearrangement links TRBV4-1 to TRBJ2-7; weak D call: TRBD2 (6 bases). V gave up 3 bases and J gave up 1 base, with 13 bases separating them. Per the germline V gene, CDR1 is MGHRA and CDR2 is YSYEKL. This CDR3 has 15 residues. CDR3 protein: CASSHRPGVSYEQYF. Here the CDR3 DNA reads TGCGCCAGCAGCCACCGACCGGGAGTTTCCTACGAGCAGTACTTC.